The 5 T cell receptor beta chains in this list originate from one sample, sequenced in a study of tumor and adjacent non-tumor tissue in lung cancer (dated by TCRdb to 2017 to 2018). RNA was extracted from bulk unsorted tissue and checked for quality with a NanoDrop ND-1000 and an Agilent 2100. Distant non-tumor tissue taken more than 3 cm from the tumor edge was used as the normal lung sample. The library was made by multiplex PCR. The instrument given in TCRdb is Illumina HiSeq 2500. TCRbeta libraries were constructed through three rounds of nested PCR with primers (Table S4) according to protocols modified from ARM-PCR. TCRdb cleaned the public reads at Q25 with fastp, built clones with MiXCR and kept in-frame beta chains. CDR3 protein duplicates are merged, each entry listing the most common genes and DNA. The sample table records 90,000 to 100,000 distinct CDR3 sequences; 75% to 90% of these occur just once. Around 30% of the sample comes from the top ten.

The sample comprised distant non-tumor lung tissue. These TCRs come from a man aged 55 to 70 with small cell lung cancer.

For this clonotype: Compared with germline, one end of the junction differs, possibly owing to a read error. This sequence joins TRBV28 and TRBJ1-4; 11 bases align to TRBD1. CDR1 is MDHEN, CDR2 SYDVKM, per germline. The CDR3 contains 16 residues. The CDR3 nucleotides read TGTACCAGCAGCCTACCCGGGACAGGGGGTATCGAAAAACTGTTTTTT. The encoded protein is CTSSLPGTGGIEKLFF.

The chain couples TRBV6-1 to TRBJ2-1, with 7 bases matching TRBD2. The CDR3 extends over 14 amino acids. Germline V lookup: CDR1 MNHNS, CDR2 SASEGT. Here the CDR3 reads CTSAGSGLYNEQFF. CDR3 sequence (DNA): TGTACTAGCGCCGGCAGCGGGCTTTATAATGAGCAGTTCTTC.

The gene calls are TRBV5-4 and TRBJ2-2; D tentatively reads TRBD1 or TRBD2 (6 bases each). The germline V gene has CDR1 SGHNT and CDR2 YYREEE (reference sequence). This CDR3 is built from 15 residues. The CDR3 DNA sequence: TGTGCTATAGGGGGGCTAGTGGCAGGCACCGGGGAGCTGTTTTTT. It translates to CAIGGLVAGTGELFF. Complete variable domain (other parts from reference TRBV5-4 and TRBJ2-2): ETGVTQSPTHLIKTRGQQVTLRCSSQSGHNTVSWYQQALGQGPQFIFQYYREEENGRGNFPPRFSGLQFPNYSSELNVNALELDDSALYLCAIGGLVAGTGELFFGEGSRLTVL.

For this clonotype: The junction does not match germline at one end; this may be a read error. The rearrangement links TRBV7-9 to TRBJ2-5; 7 nucleotides match TRBD2. CDR3 length: 13 amino acids. Germline CDR1 is SEHNR and CDR2 is FQNEAQ (reference sequence). The CDR3 nucleotides are TGTGTCAGCAGCCCCTCGGGGGGAGAGACCCAATACTTC. As protein: CVSSPSGGETQYF.

Remarks on this clonotype: At one end the junction does not follow the germline gene, possibly because of a read error. The rearrangement links TRBV4-2 to TRBJ2-2; 8 bases are shared with TRBD2. Germline CDR1 is LGHNA and CDR2 is YNFKEQ. The CDR3 has 17 amino acids. The CDR3 sequence is CASSHLGAGGNTEELFF. The CDR3 nucleotides are TGTGCCAGCAGCCACCTGGGGGCGGGGGGTAACACCGAGGAGCTGTTTTTT.